Below are 25 T cell receptor beta chains sequenced from a single sample in a study of cytomegalovirus exposure and HLA in healthy donors. PCR employed 60 Vbeta and 13 Jbeta primers. The assay was immunoSEQ multiplex PCR, and TCRdb's table has in-frame clones only and misses some. The data contain 190,000 or so clones, around three quarters of them singletons. Sequenced: PBMCs. Every receptor here comes from a boy younger than 18 in good health and CMV-seronegative.

The chain carries TRBV9 and TRBJ2-7; 7 nucleotides agree with TRBD2. J was trimmed by 4 bases and V by 4 bases; bases with no gene match: 8. CDR3 size: 14 residues. CDR1 and CDR2 (germline): SGDLS, YYNGEE. The CDR3 DNA reads TGTGCCAGCAGCTCGCGGGGGACTCCTTACGAGCAGTACTTC. Its translation: CASSSRGTPYEQYF.

The V call is TRBV13, the J call TRBJ2-7, with D possibly being TRBD1 (5 bases). This CDR3 region has 12 residues. CDR1 is PRHDT and CDR2 is FYEKMQ in the germline V gene (reference sequence). Trimming removed 3 bases from V and 7 bases from J, with 10 bases in between. The CDR3 region is CASSLGRGEQYF. DNA of the CDR3: TGTGCCAGCAGCTTGGGTAGGGGTGAGCAGTACTTC.

The V gene is TRBV7-9, the J gene TRBJ2-7; 9 bases fit TRBD1. Trimming removed 4 bases from V and 2 bases from J; junction bases left unmatched: 3. Germline CDR1 is SEHNR and CDR2 is FQNEAQ (reference sequence). The CDR3 is made up of 14 amino acids. CDR3 nucleotide sequence: TGTGCCAGCAGCTACAGGGGGCGGACCTACGAGCAGTACTTC. It translates to CASSYRGRTYEQYF. The full variable domain, its missing parts supplied by reference TRBV7-9 and TRBJ2-7, is DTGVSQNPRHKITKRGQNVTFRCDPISEHNRLYWYRQTLGQGPEFLTYFQNEAQLEKSRLLSDRFSAERPKGSFSTLEIQRTEQGDSAMYLCASSYRGRTYEQYFGPGTRLTVT.

The chain joins TRBV7-9 to TRBJ1-5; 7 nucleotides match TRBD1. V dropped 2 bases and J dropped 5; count of bases not matched to a gene: 3. Germline V gene data show CDR1 as SEHNR and CDR2 as FQNEAQ (reference sequence). This CDR3 is 14 amino acids long. In nucleotides, the CDR3 is TGTGCCAGCAGCTTACCAGGGGGTTATCAGCCCCAGCATTTT. It is translated as CASSLPGGYQPQHF.

The chain joins TRBV5-4 to TRBJ2-5; 10 bases fit TRBD1. The J call may be incorrect, as the DNA end agrees better with TRBJ2-7. CDR1 SGHNT and CDR2 YYREEE come from the germline V gene (reference sequence). The CDR3 is 16 amino acids. CDR3: CASRSTAGQGTHEQYF. The CDR3 DNA is TGTGCCAGCAGATCGACCGCGGGACAGGGGACCCACGAGCAGTACTTC.

The CDR3 here is CASSLTSESYNEQFF. CDR3 DNA: TGCGCCAGCAGCCTGACTAGCGAAAGCTACAATGAGCAGTTCTTC. The rearrangement joins TRBV5-1 to TRBJ2-1; 8 bases map to TRBD2. Per germline, CDR1 SGHRS and CDR2 YFSETQ. The CDR3 runs to 15 residues. The trim removed 4 bases at V and 3 bases at J, leaving 6 bases unmatched.

Turning to this clone: The sample carries other DNA sequences with the same CDR3. V gene TRBV9 combines with J gene TRBJ1-1; a weak D match, TRBD1 (5 bases). Germline CDR1 SGDLS, CDR2 YYNGEE. V was pared by 0 bases and J by 1 base, with 7 bases between. The CDR3 has 14 amino acids. CDR3 nucleotides: TGTGCCAGCAGCGTAGTGGGGGGGAACACTGAAGCTTTCTTT. It codes for CASSVVGGNTEAFF.

CDR3 DNA: TGTGCCAGCAGCTTAGTTCCCCCCAACCCGACAGCCGGGGAGCTGTTTTTT. Its protein product is CASSLVPPNPTAGELFF. This chain connects TRBV11-2 to TRBJ2-2; a possible D gene is TRBD1 (5 bases). The CDR3 consists of 17 residues. With 1 base removed from V and 6 bases from J, the gap between germline ends came to 18 bases. Per germline, CDR1 SGHAT and CDR2 FQNNGV.

Concerning this clone: At one of its ends the junction is not consistent with the germline gene, which may arise from a read error. The V gene is TRBV7-7, the J gene TRBJ2-1; 13 nucleotides match TRBD2. The CDR3 loop spans 15 amino acids. Germline assignment: CDR1 SSHAT and CDR2 FNYEAQ (reference sequence). CDR3 loop: CASSLGTSGITEQFF. In nucleotides, the CDR3 is TGTGCTAGCAGCTTGGGGACTAGCGGGATCACTGAGCAGTTCTTC. The variable domain in full, completed from reference TRBV7-7 and TRBJ2-1, reads GAGVSQSPRYKVTKRGQDVTLRCDPISSHATLYWYQQALGQGPEFLTYFNYEAQPDKSGLPSDRFSAERPEGSISTLTIQRTEQRDSAMYRCASSLGTSGITEQFFGPGTRLTVL.

This clone came up a few times. V gene TRBV14 combines with J gene TRBJ2-1, with 10 bases fitting TRBD2. V lost 4 bases to trimming and J lost 6 bases; unmatched junction nucleotides: 27. This CDR3 spans 22 amino acids. Germline V lookup: CDR1 SGHDN, CDR2 FVKESK. This CDR3 is CASSRGTRLAGTGPLDRNEQFF. The DNA for the CDR3 is TGTGCCAGCAGCCGCGGGACTCGACTAGCGGGCACCGGTCCGTTAGACCGCAATGAGCAGTTCTTC. The full variable domain, in which reference TRBV14 and TRBJ2-1 provide the parts outside the CDR3, is EAGVTQFPSHSVIEKGQTVTLRCDPISGHDNLYWYRRVMGKEIKFLLHFVKESKQDESGMPNNRFLAERTGGTYSTLKVQPAELEDSGVYFCASSRGTRLAGTGPLDRNEQFFGPGTRLTVL.

This rearrangement joins TRBV7-6 to TRBJ1-1, with D perhaps matching TRBD1 (6 bases). V was trimmed by 4 bases and J by 5 bases, leaving 11 bases between them. CDR1 SGHVS and CDR2 FNYEAQ come from the germline V gene. The CDR3 runs to 13 residues. The DNA of the CDR3 is TGTGCCAGCAGCTCAGGGGAGGGTACTGAAGCTTTCTTT. It encodes CASSSGEGTEAFF.

The genes are TRBV7-2 and TRBJ1-3; TRBD1 is a possible D gene (6 bases). This CDR3 has 13 amino acids. The germline V and J ends were trimmed by 3 bases and 5 bases, with 8 bases remaining between them. CDR1 SGHTA and CDR2 FQGNSA come from the germline V gene. In DNA, the CDR3 is TGTGCCAGCAGCTTCGGACAGAGAAACACCATATATTTT. Translated, it gives CASSFGQRNTIYF.

This chain links TRBV4-1 with TRBJ2-3; D possibly corresponds to TRBD1 (6 bases). The V end was cut by 1 base, the J end by 4 bases, with 9 bases between. This CDR3 contains 14 residues. CDR1 is MGHRA and CDR2 is YSYEKL in the germline V gene. CDR3 loop: CASSQAQGPDTQYF. For the CDR3, the DNA is TGCGCCAGCAGCCAAGCACAGGGTCCAGATACGCAGTATTTT.

This chain uses TRBV29-1 with TRBJ2-1, with a tentative D call TRBD2 (6 bases). The CDR3 sequence is 14 residues long. Germline V CDR1 and CDR2: SQVTM, ANQGSEA. V lost 1 base and J 0 bases, leaving 7 bases between the germline ends. Here the CDR3 reads CSVEGRDSYNEQFF. For the CDR3, the DNA is TGCAGCGTTGAAGGGCGGGACTCCTACAATGAGCAGTTCTTC.

The V and J genes are TRBV25-1 and TRBJ1-3; 9 nucleotides align to TRBD1. This CDR3 contains 17 residues. J gave up 8 bases and V 3 bases, and 14 bases lay outside the gene matches. Per germline, CDR1 MGHDK and CDR2 SYGVNS. CDR3 region: CASSDAPGQGNMDTIYF. DNA for the CDR3: TGTGCCAGCAGTGACGCACCGGGACAGGGTAACATGGACACCATATATTTT.

This sequence joins TRBV7-3 and TRBJ1-2, with a weak D call TRBD1 (5 bases). Trimming took off 4 bases at V and 7 bases at J, with 13 bases between the two ends. CDR3 length: 13 amino acids. Germline CDR1 and CDR2: SGHTA and FQGTGA. The CDR3 reads CASSSPGKGGYTF. For the CDR3, the DNA is TGTGCCAGCAGCTCCCCAGGGAAAGGTGGCTACACCTTC.

The rearrangement uses TRBV29-1 and TRBJ1-2; the match to TRBD1 covers 8 bases. The CDR3 has 13 residues. J was trimmed by 4 bases and V by 6 bases; bases with no gene match: 7. Germline-derived CDR1 and CDR2 are SQVTM and ANQGSEA. The CDR3 DNA reads as TGCAGCGTGAACCTCGGACAGGGCTATGGCTACACCTTC. Its translation: CSVNLGQGYGYTF.

A note on this clone: It is unclear where the CDR3 begins or ends on the DNA, so no DNA is shown, and the CDR3 is as TCRdb lists it. V usage is TRBV6-1 and J usage is TRBJ1-2; the DNA was not used to check the table's D call, TRBD1. Per germline, CDR1 MNHNS and CDR2 SASEGT. The CDR3 has 12 residues if both end residues are counted. The CDR3 reads CASSTSTEGYTF.

The CDR3 DNA sequence: TGTGCCATCAGTGAACGACTGGTGTACAATGAGCAGTTCTTC. Residues: CAISERLVYNEQFF. V gene TRBV10-3 combines with J gene TRBJ2-1, with unresolved D. Germline lookup yields CDR1 ENHRY and CDR2 SYGVKD. The CDR3 has 14 amino acids. Trimming left V 3 bases short and J 4 bases short, with 10 bases between.

Only one count was recorded for this clone. CDR3 nucleotide sequence: TGTGCCAGCAGCTCGCCGACTAGCGGAGAAGGCTACAATGAGCAGTTCTTC. Its translation is CASSSPTSGEGYNEQFF. The chain combines TRBV11-3 with TRBJ2-1, with 9 bases lining up with TRBD2. V shed 4 bases, J shed 3 bases, and the junction held 10 bases outside the gene matches. CDR1 and CDR2 (germline): SGHNT, YENEEA. The CDR3 spans 17 residues.

This clone was seen a handful of times. CDR3 coding DNA: TGTGCTAGTGGTTTAATACCCGGGGTTCCTGAGGGCTACACCTTC. As protein: CASGLIPGVPEGYTF. This rearrangement joins TRBV12-5 to TRBJ1-2; D is unresolved. The CDR3 is made up of 15 amino acids. Trimming stripped 3 bases from V and 8 bases from J, with 19 bases between. The germline V gene encodes CDR1 LGHNT and CDR2 FRNRAP.

The chain has TRBV9 and TRBJ2-1; possible D gene TRBD2, 6 bases. CDR1 is SGDLS and CDR2 is YYNGEE in the germline V gene. V was shortened by 4 bases and J by 4 bases, with 12 bases between the two germline ends. The CDR3 has 14 residues. In DNA, the CDR3 is TGTGCCAGCAGCTTCCGGGACTCATACAATGAGCAGTTCTTC. Residues: CASSFRDSYNEQFF.

This sequence joins TRBV19 and TRBJ1-1; 8 positions match TRBD1. The CDR3 extends over 13 amino acids. Germline V gives CDR1 LNHDA, CDR2 SQIVND (reference sequence). Unmatched junction bases numbered 3, after V lost 6 bases and J lost 3 bases. The CDR3 sequence: CASSHRGDTEAFF. CDR3 sequence (DNA): TGTGCCAGTAGCCACAGGGGGGACACTGAAGCTTTCTTT. The entire variable domain, with the rest obtained from reference TRBV19 and TRBJ1-1, is as follows: DGGITQSPKYLFRKEGQNVTLSCEQNLNHDAMYWYRQDPGQGLRLIYYSQIVNDFQKGDIAEGYSVSREKKESFPLTVTSAQKNPTAFYLCASSHRGDTEAFFGQGTRLTVV.

This chain connects TRBV28 to TRBJ1-1; 8 nucleotides match TRBD1. The CDR3 has 14 amino acids. The ends lost 4 bases at V and 0 bases at J; junction bases unmatched: 1. The germline CDR1 and CDR2 sequences are MDHEN and SYDVKM. CDR3 protein: CASSWTGMNTEAFF. The CDR3 DNA reads TGTGCCAGCAGTTGGACAGGGATGAACACTGAAGCTTTCTTT.

This clone appeared once. The chain has TRBV6-5 and TRBJ1-1, with D unresolved. Germline V lookup: CDR1 MNHEY, CDR2 SVGAGI. V was cut by 7 bases and J by 5 bases, with 20 bases left in between. The CDR3 runs to 15 residues. In DNA form, the CDR3 reads TGTGCCAGCACCGACTCGAGGATGATGCGGACTGAAGCTTTCTTT. Its translation: CASTDSRMMRTEAFF.